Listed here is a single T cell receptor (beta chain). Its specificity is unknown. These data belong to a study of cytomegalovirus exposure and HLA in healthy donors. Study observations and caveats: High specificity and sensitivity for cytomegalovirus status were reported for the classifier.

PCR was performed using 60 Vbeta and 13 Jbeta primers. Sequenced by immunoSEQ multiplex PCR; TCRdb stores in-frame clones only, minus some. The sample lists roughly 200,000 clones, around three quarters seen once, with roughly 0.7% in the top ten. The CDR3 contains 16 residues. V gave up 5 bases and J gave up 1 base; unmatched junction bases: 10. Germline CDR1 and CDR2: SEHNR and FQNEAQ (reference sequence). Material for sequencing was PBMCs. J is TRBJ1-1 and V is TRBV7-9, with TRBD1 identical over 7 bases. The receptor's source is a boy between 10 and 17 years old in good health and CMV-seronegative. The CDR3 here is CASSQETGTANTEAFF. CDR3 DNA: TGTGCCAGCAGCCAAGAGACAGGGACGGCGAACACTGAAGCTTTCTTT.